This record covers a single T cell receptor beta chain. This sample is part of a study of T cell responses to AZD1222 COVID-19 vaccine. Germline-derived CDR1 and CDR2 are SGDLS and YYNGEE. This CDR3 spans 16 amino acids. The ends were cut back, 0 bases at V and 6 bases at J, with 16 bases in the middle. Clones were read by immunoSEQ multiplex PCR, and TCRdb kept only the in-frame ones, dropping some. The data hold approximately 300,000 clones, with around 93% observed a single time. The sample in question was peripheral blood, obtained 28 days after the second AZD1222 dose. J is TRBJ2-1 and V is TRBV9, with a possible D match to TRBD1 (5 bases). The receptor's source is an adult who received the AZD1222 COVID-19 vaccine. The CDR3 DNA reads as TGTGCCAGCAGCGTAGAGACAGCCCGACGCCTCAATGAGCAGTTCTTC. Amino acids: CASSVETARRLNEQFF.